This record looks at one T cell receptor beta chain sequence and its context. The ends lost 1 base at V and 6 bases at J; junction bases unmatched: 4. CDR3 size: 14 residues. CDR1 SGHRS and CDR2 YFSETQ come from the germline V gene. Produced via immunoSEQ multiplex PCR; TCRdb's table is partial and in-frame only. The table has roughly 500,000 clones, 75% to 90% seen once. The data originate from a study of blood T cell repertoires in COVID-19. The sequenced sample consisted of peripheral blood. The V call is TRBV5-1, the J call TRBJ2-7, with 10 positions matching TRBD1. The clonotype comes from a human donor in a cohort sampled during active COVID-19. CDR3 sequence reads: CASSLRDRGSEQYF. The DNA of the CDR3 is TGCGCCAGCAGCTTGCGGGACAGGGGTTCCGAGCAGTACTTC.